Listed below are T cell receptor beta chains from one sample, sequenced in a study of CD8 T cells in Susac syndrome. TCRdb analysed the immunoSEQ multiplex PCR reads with MiXCR anew, one entry per CDR3 protein. Of some 110,000 distinct CDR3 sequences listed, approximately 93% are singletons. The sequenced sample consisted of CD4+ T cells from PBMCs. All receptors derive from a human donor with multiple sclerosis. Each CDR3 is given with its conserved first and last residue. Fields, in order: D gene, V gene, J gene, clone size, CDR3 protein, CDR3 DNA. The D gene is left open where the match is weak. Only some rows state a clone size, as once, few, many or a class for expanded clones.

D: NA; V: TRBV29-1; J: TRBJ2-3; size: NA; CDR3: CSVRLVRTPGDTQYF; DNA: TGCAGCGTCCGCTTGGTCCGGACCCCCGGAGATACGCAGTATTTT
D: NA; V: TRBV30; J: TRBJ2-6; size: NA; CDR3: CAWTRVANSGANVLTF; DNA: TGTGCCTGGACCAGGGTTGCTAACTCTGGGGCCAACGTCCTGACTTTC
D: NA; V: TRBV29-1; J: TRBJ2-5; size: NA; CDR3: CSVAPFARVQETQYF; DNA: TGCAGCGTTGCTCCCTTCGCCAGGGTCCAAGAGACCCAGTACTTC
D: NA; V: TRBV28; J: TRBJ2-3; size: NA; CDR3: CASSFGQGGNTQYF; DNA: TGTGCCAGCAGTTTCGGACAAGGGGGAAATACGCAGTATTTT
D: NA; V: TRBV30; J: TRBJ2-1; size: NA; CDR3: CAWSRLAYSYNEQFF; DNA: TGTGCCTGGAGCCGTCTAGCGTACTCCTACAATGAGCAGTTCTTC
D: NA; V: TRBV2; J: TRBJ1-5; size: NA; CDR3: CASSESTGNQPQHF; DNA: TGTGCCAGCAGTGAAAGCACAGGGAATCAGCCCCAGCATTTT
D: NA; V: TRBV7-2; J: TRBJ1-1; size: NA; CDR3: CASSLGIEAFF; DNA: TGTGCCAGCAGCTTAGGGATTGAAGCTTTCTTT
D: NA; V: TRBV12-5; J: TRBJ1-2; size: once; CDR3: CASGTQTDYGYTF; DNA: TGTGCTAGTGGGACGCAGACAGACTATGGCTACACCTTC
D: NA; V: TRBV25-1; J: TRBJ1-4; size: NA; CDR3: CASSDGNPQKLFF; DNA: TGTGCCAGCAGTGATGGGAACCCCCAAAAACTGTTTTTT
D: NA; V: TRBV20-1; J: TRBJ1-1; size: once; CDR3: CSANLHTEAFF; DNA: TGCAGTGCTAACCTTCACACTGAAGCTTTCTTT
D: NA; V: TRBV20-1; J: TRBJ1-5; size: NA; CDR3: CSARVKEFQPQHF; DNA: TGCAGTGCTAGAGTCAAGGAATTTCAGCCCCAGCATTTT
D: NA; V: TRBV5-1; J: TRBJ2-5; size: few; CDR3: CASSLEGAQETQYF; DNA: TGCGCCAGCAGCTTGGAGGGCGCCCAAGAGACCCAGTACTTC
D: TRBD1; V: TRBV6-5; J: TRBJ2-3; size: NA; CDR3: CASSYSKGATDTQYF; DNA: TGTGCCAGCAGTTACTCGAAGGGGGCCACAGATACGCAGTATTTT
D: NA; V: TRBV12-3/TRBV12-4; J: TRBJ2-6; size: NA; CDR3: CASSDPGSSGANVLTF; DNA: TGTGCCAGCAGTGACCCAGGTAGCTCTGGGGCCAACGTCCTGACTTTC
D: NA; V: TRBV5-1; J: TRBJ2-3; size: once; CDR3: CASSLGEHTDTQYF; DNA: TGCGCCAGCAGCTTGGGGGAGCACACAGATACGCAGTATTTT
D: NA; V: TRBV4-1; J: TRBJ1-2; size: NA; CDR3: CASSPNGVGYTF; DNA: TGCGCCAGCAGCCCCAACGGGGTCGGCTACACCTTC
D: TRBD1; V: TRBV9; J: TRBJ2-7; size: once; CDR3: CASSVTGTGYTYEQYF; DNA: TGTGCCAGCAGCGTAACCGGGACAGGATATACCTACGAGCAGTACTTC
D: TRBD1; V: TRBV24-1; J: TRBJ1-5; size: NA; CDR3: CATGQDSNQPQHF; DNA: TGTGCCACCGGACAGGATAGCAATCAGCCCCAGCATTTT
D: NA; V: TRBV2; J: TRBJ1-6; size: NA; CDR3: CASSEWTEASPLHF; DNA: TGTGCCAGCAGTGAGTGGACAGAAGCCTCACCCCTCCACTTT
D: TRBD1; V: TRBV6-2/TRBV6-3; J: TRBJ2-7; size: NA; CDR3: CASNYRTGGRDEQYF; DNA: TGTGCCAGCAACTACCGAACAGGGGGAAGGGACGAGCAGTACTTC
D: NA; V: TRBV12-3/TRBV12-4; J: TRBJ1-2; size: NA; CDR3: CASSFRPYGYTF; DNA: TGTGCCAGCAGTTTCCGACCCTATGGCTACACCTTC
D: TRBD2; V: TRBV27; J: TRBJ2-1; size: NA; CDR3: CASRTGGLAGGGNSYNEQFF; DNA: TGTGCCAGCAGAACAGGCGGACTAGCGGGGGGTGGGAACTCCTACAATGAGCAGTTCTTC
D: NA; V: TRBV18; J: TRBJ2-3; size: NA; CDR3: CASSIHQGSDTQYF; DNA: TGTGCCAGCTCAATACATCAGGGGTCAGATACGCAGTATTTT
D: NA; V: TRBV12-3/TRBV12-4; J: TRBJ1-2; size: NA; CDR3: CASSPRDTYYGYTF; DNA: TGTGCCAGCAGTCCCCGCGACACGTACTATGGCTACACCTTC
D: NA; V: TRBV11-2; J: TRBJ1-6; size: NA; CDR3: CASSLGGFSPLHF; DNA: TGTGCCAGCAGCTTAGGGGGATTTTCACCCCTCCACTTT
D: NA; V: TRBV3-1; J: TRBJ2-2; size: NA; CDR3: CASNYGGELFF; DNA: TGTGCCAGCAACTATGGAGGGGAGCTGTTTTTT
D: NA; V: TRBV5-1; J: TRBJ1-1; size: NA; CDR3: CASSFLGLPMNTEAFF; DNA: TGCGCCAGCAGCTTCCTGGGACTGCCTATGAACACTGAAGCTTTCTTT
D: NA; V: TRBV2; J: TRBJ2-7; size: NA; CDR3: CASSEVEDEGEQYF; DNA: TGTGCCAGCAGTGAAGTGGAGGACGAAGGGGAGCAGTACTTC
D: NA; V: TRBV7-9; J: TRBJ2-5; size: NA; CDR3: CASSPSSTGTQYF; DNA: TGTGCCAGCAGCCCCTCCAGCACCGGGACCCAGTACTTC
D: TRBD1; V: TRBV11-2; J: TRBJ2-7; size: NA; CDR3: CASSSQGAINGQYF; DNA: TGTGCCAGCAGCTCACAGGGGGCCATTAACGGACAGTACTTC
D: NA; V: TRBV10-3; J: TRBJ2-2; size: NA; CDR3: CAISRQVTGELFF; DNA: TGTGCCATCAGTCGACAGGTCACCGGGGAGCTGTTTTTT
D: TRBD2; V: TRBV19; J: TRBJ2-6; size: NA; CDR3: CASSQTGTISGANVLTF; DNA: TGTGCCAGTAGTCAAACCGGGACTATCTCTGGGGCCAACGTCCTGACTTTC
D: NA; V: TRBV4-3; J: TRBJ1-2; size: NA; CDR3: CASSQERGESGYTF; DNA: TGCGCCAGCAGCCAAGAGCGCGGGGAGTCGGGCTACACCTTC
D: NA; V: TRBV27; J: TRBJ1-6; size: NA; CDR3: CASSLSPRTASLHF; DNA: TGTGCCAGCAGTTTATCTCCTCGCACGGCGTCCCTCCACTTT
D: NA; V: TRBV6-5; J: TRBJ1-1; size: NA; CDR3: CATYENQGRNTEAFF; DNA: TGTGCCACCTATGAAAATCAGGGGCGGAACACTGAAGCTTTCTTT
D: NA; V: TRBV5-1; J: TRBJ1-1; size: NA; CDR3: CASSLLTTSNTEAFF; DNA: TGCGCCAGCAGCTTGTTGACGACATCGAACACTGAAGCTTTCTTT
D: TRBD1; V: TRBV20-1; J: TRBJ1-3; size: NA; CDR3: CSARAGTGGAVGNTIYF; DNA: TGCAGTGCTAGAGCAGGGACAGGGGGCGCAGTAGGAAACACCATATATTTT
D: NA; V: TRBV29-1; J: TRBJ2-1; size: NA; CDR3: CSVELGQKQFF; DNA: TGCAGCGTTGAGCTCGGACAGAAGCAGTTCTTC
D: TRBD1; V: TRBV20-1; J: TRBJ2-7; size: NA; CDR3: CSARDFGTGYEQYF; DNA: TGCAGTGCTAGAGATTTCGGGACAGGGTACGAGCAGTACTTC
D: TRBD2; V: TRBV2; J: TRBJ2-1; size: NA; CDR3: CASSPGLSGGYNEQFF; DNA: TGTGCCAGCAGCCCCGGTTTGAGCGGGGGCTACAATGAGCAGTTCTTC
D: TRBD1; V: TRBV5-6; J: TRBJ1-2; size: once; CDR3: CASSNRDRGARYTF; DNA: TGTGCCAGCAGCAACCGGGACAGGGGAGCGCGCTACACCTTC
D: TRBD1; V: TRBV20-1; J: TRBJ1-1; size: NA; CDR3: CSVFGTGLTEAFF; DNA: TGCAGTGTCTTCGGGACAGGGTTGACTGAAGCTTTCTTT
D: NA; V: TRBV4-3; J: TRBJ2-7; size: NA; CDR3: CASGPSGLWQEQYF; DNA: TGCGCCAGCGGGCCTTCTGGCCTCTGGCAGGAGCAGTACTTC
D: NA; V: TRBV27; J: TRBJ1-1; size: NA; CDR3: CASTSTNNAEAFF; DNA: TGTGCCAGCACCTCCACTAATAACGCTGAAGCTTTCTTT
D: TRBD1; V: TRBV6-6; J: TRBJ2-7; size: NA; CDR3: CASSYSQGASYEQYF; DNA: TGTGCCAGCAGTTACTCCCAGGGGGCGTCCTACGAGCAGTACTTC
D: NA; V: TRBV4-3; J: TRBJ2-3; size: NA; CDR3: CASSQDLTTDTQYF; DNA: TGCGCCAGCAGCCAAGACCTTACCACAGATACGCAGTATTTT